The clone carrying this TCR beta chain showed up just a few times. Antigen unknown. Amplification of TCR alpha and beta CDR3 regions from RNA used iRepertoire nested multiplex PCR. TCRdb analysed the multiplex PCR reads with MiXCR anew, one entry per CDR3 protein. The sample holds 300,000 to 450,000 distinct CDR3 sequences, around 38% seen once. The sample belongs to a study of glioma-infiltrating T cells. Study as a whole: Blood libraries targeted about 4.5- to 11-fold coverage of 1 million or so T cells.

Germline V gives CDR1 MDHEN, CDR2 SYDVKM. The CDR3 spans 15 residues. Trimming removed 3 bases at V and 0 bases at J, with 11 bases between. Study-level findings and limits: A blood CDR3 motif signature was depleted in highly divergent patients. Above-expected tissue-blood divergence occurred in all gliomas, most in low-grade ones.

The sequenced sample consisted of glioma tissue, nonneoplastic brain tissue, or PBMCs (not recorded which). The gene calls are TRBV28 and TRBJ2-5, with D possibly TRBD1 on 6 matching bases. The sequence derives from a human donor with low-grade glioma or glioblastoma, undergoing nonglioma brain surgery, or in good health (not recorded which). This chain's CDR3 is CASSLGDKYQETQYF. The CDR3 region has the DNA TGTGCCAGCAGTTTGGGGGACAAGTACCAAGAGACCCAGTACTTC.